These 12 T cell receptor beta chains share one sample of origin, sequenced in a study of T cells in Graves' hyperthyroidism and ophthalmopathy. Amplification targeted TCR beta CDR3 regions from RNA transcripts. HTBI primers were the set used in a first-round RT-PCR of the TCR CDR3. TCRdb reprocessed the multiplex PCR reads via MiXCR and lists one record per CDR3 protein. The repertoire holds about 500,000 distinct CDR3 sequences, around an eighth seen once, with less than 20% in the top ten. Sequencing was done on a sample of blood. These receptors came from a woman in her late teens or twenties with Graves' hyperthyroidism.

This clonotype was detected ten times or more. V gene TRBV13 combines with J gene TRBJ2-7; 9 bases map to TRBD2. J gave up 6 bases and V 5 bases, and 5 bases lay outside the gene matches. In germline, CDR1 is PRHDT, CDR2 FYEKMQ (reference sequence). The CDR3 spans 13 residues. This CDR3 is CASSHRLAAEQYF. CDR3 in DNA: TGTGCCAGCAGCCACAGACTAGCGGCCGAGCAGTACTTC.

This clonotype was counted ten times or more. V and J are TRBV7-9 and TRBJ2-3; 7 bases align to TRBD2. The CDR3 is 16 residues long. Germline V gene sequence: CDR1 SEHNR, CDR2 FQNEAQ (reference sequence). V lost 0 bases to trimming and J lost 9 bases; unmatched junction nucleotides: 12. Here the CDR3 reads CASSLASGTSVETQYF. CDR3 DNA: TGTGCCAGCAGCTTAGCCAGCGGGACCTCGGTTGAAACGCAGTATTTT.

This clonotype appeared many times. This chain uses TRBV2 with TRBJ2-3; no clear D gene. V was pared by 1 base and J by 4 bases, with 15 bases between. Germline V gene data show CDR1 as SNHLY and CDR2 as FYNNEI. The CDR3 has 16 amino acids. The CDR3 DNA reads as TGTGCCAGCAGTGAAGGAGGACCCCTAATGCCAGATACGCAGTATTTT. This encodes CASSEGGPLMPDTQYF.

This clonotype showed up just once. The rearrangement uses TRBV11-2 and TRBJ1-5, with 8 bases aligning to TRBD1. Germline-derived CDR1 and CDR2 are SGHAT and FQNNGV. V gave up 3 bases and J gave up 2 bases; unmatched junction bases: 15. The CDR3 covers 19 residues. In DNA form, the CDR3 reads TGTGCCAGCAGCTTCCAATATCTCGAGACAGGGGCCCGCAATCAGCCCCAGCATTTT. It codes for CASSFQYLETGARNQPQHF.

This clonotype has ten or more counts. CDR3 in amino acids: CASTAGSSSYNEQFF. CDR3 sequence (DNA): TGTGCCAGCACCGCTGGGTCGAGCTCCTACAATGAGCAGTTCTTC. V and J are TRBV6-1 and TRBJ2-1; D is unresolved. The CDR3 runs 15 residues. Trimming cost V 7 bases and J 0 bases, with 13 bases left between them. Per germline, CDR1 MNHNS and CDR2 SASEGT.

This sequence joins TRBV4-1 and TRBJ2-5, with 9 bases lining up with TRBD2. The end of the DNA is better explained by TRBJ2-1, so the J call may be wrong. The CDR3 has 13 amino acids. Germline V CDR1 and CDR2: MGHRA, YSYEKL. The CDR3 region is CASSQLGGLAQFF. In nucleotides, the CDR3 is TGCGCCAGCAGCCAACTGGGGGGACTAGCCCAGTTCTTC.

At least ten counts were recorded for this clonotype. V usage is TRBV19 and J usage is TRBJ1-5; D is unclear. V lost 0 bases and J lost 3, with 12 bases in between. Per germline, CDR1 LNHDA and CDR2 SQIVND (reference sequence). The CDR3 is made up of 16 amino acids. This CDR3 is CASSIEVPGINQPQHF. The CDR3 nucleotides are TGTGCCAGTAGTATAGAGGTTCCCGGGATCAATCAGCCCCAGCATTTT.

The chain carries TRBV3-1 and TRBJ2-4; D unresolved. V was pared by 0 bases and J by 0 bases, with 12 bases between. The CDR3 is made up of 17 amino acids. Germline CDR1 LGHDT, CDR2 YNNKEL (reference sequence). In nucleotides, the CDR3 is TGTGCCAGCAGCCAAGAGTTCAGCGTCCTAGCCAAAAACATTCAGTACTTC. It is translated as CASSQEFSVLAKNIQYF.

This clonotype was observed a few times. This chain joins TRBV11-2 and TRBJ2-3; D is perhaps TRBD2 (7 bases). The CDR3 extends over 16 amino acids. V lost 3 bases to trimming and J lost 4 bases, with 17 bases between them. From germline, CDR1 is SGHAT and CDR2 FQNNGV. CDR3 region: CASSLGGGSVADTQYF. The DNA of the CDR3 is TGTGCCAGCAGCTTGGGGGGCGGGAGCGTAGCAGATACGCAGTATTTT.

The CDR3 protein is CASGTSGRGEQYF. The CDR3 DNA is TGTGCCAGTGGGACTAGCGGGAGGGGTGAGCAGTACTTC. The chain uses TRBV12-3 or TRBV12-4 and TRBJ2-7; 16 nucleotides match TRBD2. With 9 bases clipped from V and 7 bases from J, the junction kept 3 bases outside the gene matches. The CDR3 is made up of 13 amino acids.

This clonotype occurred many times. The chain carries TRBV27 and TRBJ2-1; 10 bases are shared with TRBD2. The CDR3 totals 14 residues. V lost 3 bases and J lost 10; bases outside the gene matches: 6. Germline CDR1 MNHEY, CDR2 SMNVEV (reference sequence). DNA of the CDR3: TGTGCCAGCAGTTTGAGCCTAGCGGGGGAGGAGCAGTTCTTC. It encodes CASSLSLAGEEQFF.

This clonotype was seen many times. As DNA, the CDR3 is TGTGCTAGTGGCCGAGGGACAGGGGGTAATGAAAAACTGTTTTTT. Its translation: CASGRGTGGNEKLFF. V and J are TRBV12-5 and TRBJ1-4, with 11 positions matching TRBD1. The CDR3 runs to 15 residues. V was clipped by 6 bases and J by 4 bases; unmatched bases: 4. Germline values: CDR1 LGHNT, CDR2 FRNRAP.